The T cell receptor beta chain under discussion was sequenced for a study of OX40 agonist ivuxolimab in advanced cancers. On the study more broadly: Every 2 weeks, patients got intravenous ivuxolimab at one of six dose levels (0.01-10 mg/kg).

This CDR3 comprises 16 residues. V lost 0 bases, J lost 6 bases, and 6 bases stayed unmatched. Using immunoSEQ multiplex PCR, the repertoire was profiled, and TCRdb retains in-frame clones only, with some absent. The table has 65,000 to 80,000 clones, approximately 81% seen once. The genes are TRBV23-1 and TRBJ2-1, with TRBD1 matching 9 bases. TRBV23-1 is an ORF, and what it does is uncertain. Sequences were derived from CD4+ or CD8+ T cells sorted from blood, sampled in a trial of the OX40 agonist ivuxolimab. This TCR derives from an adult with an advanced solid tumor such as melanoma, head and neck, liver or kidney cancer. This CDR3 reads CASSQSRGQGSNEQFF. In DNA, the CDR3 is TGCGCCAGCAGTCAATCTAGGGGACAGGGTTCCAATGAGCAGTTCTTC.